This T cell receptor (beta chain) comes out of a study of chemoradiotherapy in HPV16-positive cancers (dated by TCRdb to between 2021 and 2024). General notes on the study: Candidate HPV-specific T-cell clones and common TCR motifs were defined through functional T-cell assays on cells from two HPV16-positive patients. Whether T-cell immunity against the HPV oncoproteins E6 and E7 changes during chemoradiotherapy and whether survival is affected by this immunity were examined in the study. The candidate HPV-specific TCRs and motifs were subsequently tracked in TCR repertoires obtained from about 79 patients with HPV-related cancers.

The CDR3 spans 16 residues, from the cysteine through the phenylalanine. Of all the DNA, just the CDR3 is kept, 48 bases in frame from base 1. CDR1 and CDR2 (LGHNA, YSLEER) derive from the germline V gene. V gives up 8 bases and J gives up 0 bases, and the segment between their germline ends measures 16 bases. The library was obtained by the immunoSEQ multiplex PCR assay. The table was pulled from immuneACCESS by TCRdb, which kept in-frame rearrangements only. Such tables lose some clones; where checked, under half of the loss comes from unresolved V genes, and the rest has no known cause. Counted in this sample were about 5,000 clones; around 90% of them appeared once. The ten largest clonotypes hold approximately 3.1% of the sample. Repertoires were sampled multiple times during chemoradiotherapy, which allowed clonal expansion in the tumor microenvironment to be followed. Overall study outcomes, separate from this receptor: Improved recurrence-free survival in HPV16-positive patients was associated with expansion of HPV-responsive T cells during chemoradiotherapy. Expansion of candidate HPV-specific clones and E7-related TCR motifs was observed in the tumor microenvironment during treatment, whereas no such expansion was observed for non-HPV-specific T cells. Only two HPV16-positive patients were used to derive the functional definition of HPV-specific T cells, and the survival association was reported for HPV16-positive patients.

To note about this clone: Its antigen is not yet known. No base qualities exist here, and no much larger clone lies one base off it.

The sequenced sample was tumor tissue, obtained from a patient who underwent chemoradiotherapy. This receptor was obtained from a human donor with HPV-associated anogenital cancer. This chain is built from TRBV4-3 and TRBJ1-4; a tentative D match to TRBD1 spans 5 bases. The nucleotide sequence is TGCGCCAGCGGACCGGGCGCAGGGTCAACTAATGAAAAACTGTTTTTT. This gives the protein CASGPGAGSTNEKLFF.